This TCR beta chain is from a study of blood T cells in healthy people across ages. The V and J ends lost 5 bases and 1 base respectively, with 12 bases between them. The CDR3 totals 14 residues. Looked up from germline, CDR1 is DFQATT and CDR2 is SNEGSKA (reference sequence). Findings and limits, study-wide: It was held that diversity estimates obtained from one million T cells represented underestimates.

About this clonotype itself: Antigen unknown.

Primers used in a second PCR of roughly 6 to 11 cycles were a sample-barcoded 5' primer and a J-beta primer mix. TCRdb re-analysed the 5' RACE reads in MiXCR, keeping a single row per CDR3 protein. This sample has 1.2 million to 1.5 million distinct CDR3 sequences, with around 55% found just once. The V gene is TRBV20-1, the J gene TRBJ2-1, with D unclear. The receptor was isolated from a man aged 18 to 35 in good health. The sample was blood. CDR3 coding DNA: TGCAGTGCTCCTAGGGTCTCATCCTACAATGAGCAGTTCTTC. This translates into CSAPRVSSYNEQFF.